This T cell receptor beta chain originates from a study of T cells in women clearing cervical HPV infection. Overall study context: Case blood was drawn a median around 150 days after lesion detection.

As for this clone: Its antigen is currently unknown. The sequence runs out 3 residues before the end of the CDR3; the remainder is reconstructed from the germline J gene.

The germline V gene has CDR1 SGHKS and CDR2 YYEKEE (reference sequence). The CDR3 is made up of 14 amino acids. V lost 3 bases and J lost 4; bases outside the gene matches: 6. Cervical HPV DNA detected by MY09/MY11 PCR, typed by dot-blot. Study-wide results and caveats: CIN3+ cases had significantly higher TCR repertoire richness than controls, but evenness did not differ. Cases carried less TRBV6-7 than controls: 0.11% versus 0.16%.

The table came from immunoSEQ multiplex PCR; TCRdb's copy has only in-frame clones and leaves some out. The repertoire table contains tens of thousands of clones. The TCR sequence derives from a woman aged 18 to 75 with a cervical HPV16 infection that either progressed to CIN3+ or cleared (not recorded which). The V and J genes are TRBV5-5 and TRBJ2-7; TRBD2 matches 8 bases. Sequencing was done on a sample of blood buffy coat. The CDR3 bases that were read are TGTGCCAGCAGCTCGGGGGGGTTTGGATACGAG. Translated: CASSSGGFGYE. The CDR3 reads in full as CASSSGGFGYEQYF.